These T cell receptor beta chains were read from a single sample in a study of beta chain features in type 1 diabetes. Produced via immunoSEQ multiplex PCR; TCRdb's table is partial and in-frame only. The repertoire consists of approximately 150,000 clones, with roughly 10% occurring once and the leading ten covering 0.7% to 0.85%. The sample was central memory CD4+ T cells from blood. Every receptor here comes from a man aged 30-40 years with type 1 diabetes. CDR3s leave out the opening cysteine and the closing phenylalanine or tryptophan. Fields, in order: V gene, CDR3 protein.

TRBV30,AGHWGASGGDTQY
TRBV9,ASSVGVEADGYT
TRBV27,ASIRQQPPGADTQY
TRBV30,AWGRAGNTIY
TRBV7-2,ASSLWGTSRQTQY
TRBV6-5,ASSTGERKGYT
TRBV5-1,ASSHLPDYGYT
TRBV5-1,ASSVGQGAGELF
TRBV29-1,SVVQGGDGYT
TRBV27,ASSPRAGSTDTQY
TRBV7-9,ASRRDPASPLH
TRBV2,ASSVSQETQY
TRBV4-3,ASSQENRGRQPQH
TRBV10-2,ASRQIREQF
TRBV11-1,ASSFRVGQDTEAF
TRBV7-8,ASSLGGENTIY
TRBV5-1,ASSLVGGRAGGYT
TRBV19,AYRRQGMDTQY
TRBV2,ASRRVGGDNYGYT
TRBV11-1,ATRDRDNEQF
TRBV2,ASSFQETQY
TRBV27,ASISRGGGTDTQY
TRBV5-6,ASSTDRAETQY
TRBV2,ASRNRDRDNEQF
TRBV25-1,ASSESGGSYNEQF
TRBV9,ASSVETRNEQF
TRBV7-2,ASSLGVAEETQY
TRBV14,ASSQSGPEQY
TRBV20-1,SARNGGYT
TRBV11-2,ASRRGQAQETQY
TRBV18,ASSLAYTDTQY
TRBV19,ASSTGQNTEAF
TRBV9,ASSPRQGETEAF
TRBV5-1,ASRASSGANVLT
TRBV6-1,ASKRGGGSQETQY
TRBV27,AIGGQGRNTGELF
TRBV7-6,ASSHGQGSNEQY
TRBV7-9,ASSFLGETEAF
TRBV5-1,ATSRTGELF
TRBV9,ASSVGQGSQPQH
TRBV7-2,ASSQRGPTDTQY
TRBV9,ASSDTNTGELF